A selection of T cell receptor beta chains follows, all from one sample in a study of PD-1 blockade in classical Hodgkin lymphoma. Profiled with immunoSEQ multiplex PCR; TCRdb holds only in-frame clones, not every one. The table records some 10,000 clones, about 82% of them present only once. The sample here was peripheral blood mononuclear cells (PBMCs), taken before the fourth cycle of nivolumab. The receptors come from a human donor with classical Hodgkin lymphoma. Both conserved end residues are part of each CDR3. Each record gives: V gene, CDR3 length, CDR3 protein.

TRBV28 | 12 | CASSWWNTEAFF
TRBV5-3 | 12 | CARSLEGTQAFF
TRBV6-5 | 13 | CASRLRDHNEQFF
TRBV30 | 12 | CAWSGGNQPQHF
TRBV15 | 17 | CATSRVAWSASPDEQYF
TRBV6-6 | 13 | CASSYWISYEQYF
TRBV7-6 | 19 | CASSLTSGGAFGYQETQYF
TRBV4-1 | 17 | CASSQEWGLATNEKLFF
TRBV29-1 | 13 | CSGKRGLNTEAFF
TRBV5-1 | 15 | CASSQDRGRLHEQYF
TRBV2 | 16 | CASSGDRSENSYEQYF
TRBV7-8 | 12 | CASKGLNTEAFF
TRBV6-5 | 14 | CASSKGQGNQPQHF
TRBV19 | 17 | CASSPIAGGSRYNEQFF
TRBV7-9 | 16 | CASSLGRLAVYNEQFF
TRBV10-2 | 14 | CASSAQGAGQPQHF
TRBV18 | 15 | CASSLLEASYNEQFF
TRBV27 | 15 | CASSSATSGRGEQFF
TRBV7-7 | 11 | CASSQTGGYTF
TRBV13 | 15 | CASTLRTGVDYEQYF
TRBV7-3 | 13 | CASSLLATGELFF
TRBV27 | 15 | CASSSLSVLKDGYTF
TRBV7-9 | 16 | CASSPPTGAANTEAFF
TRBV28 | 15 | CASSLLGQGGQPQHF
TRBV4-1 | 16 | CASSPIGEGFVQPQHF
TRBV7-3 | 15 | CASSPERGNTGELFF
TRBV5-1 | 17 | CASSVVASGHKFYEQYF
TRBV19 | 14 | CASSRRTGDSGYTF
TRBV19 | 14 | CASSPGQGRQPQHF
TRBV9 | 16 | CASSVGERRVGEKLFF
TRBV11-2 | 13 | CASSLGGFTEAFF
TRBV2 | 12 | CASKTASYEQYF
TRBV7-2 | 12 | CASSESGYEQYF
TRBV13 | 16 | CASSFGAGGINNEQFF
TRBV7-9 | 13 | CASSPGFLYEQYF
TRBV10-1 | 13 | CASGGTGSDEQYF
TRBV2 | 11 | CASNPPDTQYF
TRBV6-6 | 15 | CASSYPGTAYEKLFF
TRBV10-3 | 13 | CAISRGGSYEQYF
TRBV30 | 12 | CAWSGQGYEQYF
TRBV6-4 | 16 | CASSETPDSPNYGYTF
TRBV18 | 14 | CASSPGGVSQPQHF
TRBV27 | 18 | CASSLSFRTSGNTGELFF
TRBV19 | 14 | CASRPTSGGAEQFF
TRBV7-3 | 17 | CASSSGLAGGKGDTQYF